The following is a TCR beta chain sequence with its context. Its specificity is unknown. This sample was included in a study of cytomegalovirus exposure and HLA in healthy donors. Study-level results: According to the study, roughly 160 TCR beta chains were cytomegalovirus-associated.

Amplification used 60 Vbeta primers and 13 Jbeta primers. The table came from immunoSEQ multiplex PCR; TCRdb's copy has only in-frame clones and leaves some out. The sample lists about 130,000 clones, 74% occurring once. Sequencing was performed on PBMCs. The sequence was collected from a woman aged 50 to 60 in good health and CMV-seropositive.

The CDR3 DNA is TGCAGTGCTAGGCCGGTAGATACGCAGTATTTT. As protein: CSARPVDTQYF. This sequence joins TRBV20-1 and TRBJ2-3; D call uncertain. The CDR3 is made up of 11 amino acids. Trimming removed 3 bases from V and 5 bases from J, with 6 bases in between. Germline CDR1 and CDR2: DFQATT and SNEGSKA (reference sequence).